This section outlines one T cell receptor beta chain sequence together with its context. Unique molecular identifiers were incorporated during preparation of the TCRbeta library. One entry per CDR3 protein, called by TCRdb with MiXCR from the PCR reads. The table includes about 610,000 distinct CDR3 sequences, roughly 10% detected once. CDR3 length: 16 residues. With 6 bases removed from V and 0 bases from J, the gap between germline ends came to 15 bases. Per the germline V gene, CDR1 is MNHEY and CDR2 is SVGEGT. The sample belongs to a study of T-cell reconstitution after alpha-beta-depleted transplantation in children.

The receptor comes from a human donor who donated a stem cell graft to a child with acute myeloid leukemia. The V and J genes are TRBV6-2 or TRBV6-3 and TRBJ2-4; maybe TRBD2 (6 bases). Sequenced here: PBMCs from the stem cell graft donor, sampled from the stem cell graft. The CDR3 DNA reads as TGTGCCAGCAGGACCCGGGAGAACCTAGCCAAAAACATTCAGTACTTC. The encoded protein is CASRTRENLAKNIQYF.